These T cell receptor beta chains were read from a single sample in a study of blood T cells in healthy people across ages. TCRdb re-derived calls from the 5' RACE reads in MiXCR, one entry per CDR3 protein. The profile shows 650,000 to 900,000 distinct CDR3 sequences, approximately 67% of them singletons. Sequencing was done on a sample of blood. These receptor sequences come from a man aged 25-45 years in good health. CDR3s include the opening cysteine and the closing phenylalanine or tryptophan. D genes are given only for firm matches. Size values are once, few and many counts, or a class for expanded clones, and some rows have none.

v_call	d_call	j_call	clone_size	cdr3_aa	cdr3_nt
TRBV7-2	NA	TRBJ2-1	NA	CASNIDSWEQFF	TGTGCCAGCAACATTGACTCGTGGGAGCAGTTCTTC
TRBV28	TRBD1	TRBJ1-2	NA	CASMAGDRGSSSYTF	TGTGCCAGCATGGCTGGGGACAGGGGTAGTAGTAGCTACACCTTC
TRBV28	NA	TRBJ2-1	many	CASSLRVSYNEQFF	TGTGCCAGCAGTTTAAGGGTCTCCTACAATGAGCAGTTCTTC
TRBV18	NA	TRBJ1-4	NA	CASSPAGGRGEKLFF	TGTGCCAGCTCACCAGCAGGCGGGAGGGGTGAAAAACTGTTTTTT
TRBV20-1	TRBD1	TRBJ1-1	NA	CSARETGLWTEAFF	TGTAGTGCTAGGGAGACAGGGCTTTGGACTGAAGCTTTCTTT
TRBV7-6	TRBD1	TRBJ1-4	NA	CASSLALTGRNEKLFF	TGTGCCAGCAGCTTAGCGCTGACAGGGAGAAATGAAAAACTGTTTTTT
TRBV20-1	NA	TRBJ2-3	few	CSAPRGGLADTQYF	TGCAGTGCCCCCCGTGGGGGGCTAGCGGATACGCAGTATTTT
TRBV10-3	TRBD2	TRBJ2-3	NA	CAIRNSGGRDTQYF	TGTGCCATCAGGAACAGCGGGGGTAGAGATACGCAGTATTTT
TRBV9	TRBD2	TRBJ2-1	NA	CASSGSGILNEQFF	TGTGCCAGCAGTGGAAGCGGGATTCTGAATGAGCAGTTCTTC
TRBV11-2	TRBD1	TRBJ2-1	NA	CASSSGQEGRDEQFF	TGTGCCAGCAGCTCCGGACAGGAAGGCCGGGATGAGCAGTTCTTC
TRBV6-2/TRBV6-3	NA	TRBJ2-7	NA	CASRTHRFPYEQYF	TGTGCCAGCCGGACCCACAGGTTCCCCTACGAGCAGTACTTC
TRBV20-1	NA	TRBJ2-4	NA	CSAQHTAGNIQYF	TGCAGTGCTCAACACACAGCGGGAAACATTCAGTACTTC
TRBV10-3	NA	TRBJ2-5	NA	CAISGDTYLQETQYF	TGTGCCATCAGTGGAGACACATACCTCCAAGAGACCCAGTACTTC
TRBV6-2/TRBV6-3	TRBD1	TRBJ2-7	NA	CASSSGTGGFLDSYEQYF	TGTGCCAGCAGTTCCGGGACAGGGGGATTCTTGGACTCCTACGAGCAGTACTTC
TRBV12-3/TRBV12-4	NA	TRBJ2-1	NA	CASILSGAGEQFF	TGTGCCAGCATTTTGTCCGGGGCCGGTGAGCAGTTCTTC
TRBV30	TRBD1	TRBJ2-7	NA	CAWSYRGPGEQYF	TGTGCCTGGAGTTACAGGGGGCCGGGAGAGCAGTACTTC
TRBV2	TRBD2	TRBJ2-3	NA	CASKVFSGGTDTQYF	TGTGCCAGCAAGGTCTTTAGCGGGGGAACAGATACGCAGTATTTT
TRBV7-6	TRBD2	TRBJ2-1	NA	CASSFLSLAELNEQFF	TGTGCCAGCAGCTTTCTCTCACTAGCGGAGCTCAATGAGCAGTTCTTC
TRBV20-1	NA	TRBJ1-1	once	CSAPLPRVEAFF	TGCAGTGCCCCACTACCAAGGGTTGAAGCTTTCTTT
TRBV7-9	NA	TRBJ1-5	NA	CASSNTTVNQPQHF	TGTGCCAGCAGCAATACAACGGTAAATCAGCCCCAGCATTTT
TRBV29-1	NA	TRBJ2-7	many	CSVSTGNYEQYF	TGCAGCGTTAGTACAGGAAACTACGAGCAGTACTTC
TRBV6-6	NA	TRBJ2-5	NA	CASSYSVQGQETQYF	TGTGCCAGCAGTTACTCGGTCCAGGGGCAAGAGACCCAGTACTTC
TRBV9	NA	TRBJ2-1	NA	CASSVPREGSSYNEQFF	TGTGCCAGCAGCGTACCTCGCGAGGGAAGCTCCTACAATGAGCAGTTCTTC
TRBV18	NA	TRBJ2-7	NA	CASSPGRSIEQYF	TGTGCCAGCTCACCAGGCAGGAGCATCGAGCAGTACTTC
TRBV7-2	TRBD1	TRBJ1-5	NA	CASSRAGTGPQPQHF	TGTGCCAGCAGCCGAGCTGGGACAGGTCCTCAGCCCCAGCATTTT
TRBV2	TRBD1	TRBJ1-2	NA	CASSEGGTGIEGYTF	TGTGCCAGCAGTGAAGGCGGGACAGGGATCGAGGGCTACACCTTC
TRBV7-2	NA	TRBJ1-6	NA	CASSTPDSTSLHF	TGTGCCAGCAGCACCCCGGACAGTACGTCCCTCCACTTT
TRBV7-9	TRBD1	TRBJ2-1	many	CASSLQGAGYNEQFF	TGTGCCAGCAGCCTACAGGGGGCCGGGTACAATGAGCAGTTCTTC
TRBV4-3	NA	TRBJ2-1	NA	CASSQRGGANNEQFF	TGCGCCAGCAGCCAGCGTGGGGGGGCAAACAATGAGCAGTTCTTC
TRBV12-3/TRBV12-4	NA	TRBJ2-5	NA	CASRRALQETQYF	TGTGCCAGCAGACGGGCCCTCCAAGAGACCCAGTACTTC
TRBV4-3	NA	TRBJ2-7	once	CASSHTAGGSNYEQYF	TGCGCCAGCAGCCACACCGCAGGAGGCAGTAACTACGAGCAGTACTTC
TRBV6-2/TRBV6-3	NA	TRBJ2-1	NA	CASSKYEQFF	TGTGCCAGCAGTAAGTATGAGCAGTTCTTC
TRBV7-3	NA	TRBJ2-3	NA	CASSSDPTDTQYF	TGTGCCAGCAGCTCGGACCCGACAGATACGCAGTATTTT
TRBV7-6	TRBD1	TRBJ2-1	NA	CASSFRDRGVFF	TGTGCCAGCAGCTTCCGGGACAGGGGTGTGTTCTTC
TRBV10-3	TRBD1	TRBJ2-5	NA	CAIKGTGEGETQYF	TGTGCCATCAAAGGGACAGGGGAGGGGGAGACCCAGTACTTC
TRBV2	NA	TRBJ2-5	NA	CASSEEAYKYF	TGTGCCAGCAGTGAAGAGGCCTACAAGTACTTC
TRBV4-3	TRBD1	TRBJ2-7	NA	CASSQDAYRGYEQYF	TGCGCCAGCAGCCAAGATGCCTACAGGGGGTACGAGCAGTACTTC
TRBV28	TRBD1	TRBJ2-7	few	CASRTGNSYEQYF	TGTGCCAGCAGGACAGGGAATTCCTACGAGCAGTACTTC
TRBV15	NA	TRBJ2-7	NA	CATSRDSAGAYEQYF	TGTGCCACCAGCAGAGATTCCGCAGGGGCCTACGAGCAGTACTTC
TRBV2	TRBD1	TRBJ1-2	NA	CASGAGGIYGYTF	TGTGCCAGCGGGGCAGGGGGTATCTATGGCTACACCTTC
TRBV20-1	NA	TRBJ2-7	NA	CSAERTDYEQYF	TGCAGTGCTGAGAGGACGGACTACGAGCAGTACTTC
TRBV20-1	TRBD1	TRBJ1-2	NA	CSAPWTGEGYTF	TGCAGTGCCCCATGGACAGGGGAAGGCTACACCTTC
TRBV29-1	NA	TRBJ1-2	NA	CSADGDYGYTF	TGCAGCGCGGACGGGGACTATGGCTACACCTTC
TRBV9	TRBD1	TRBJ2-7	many	CASSTTTGNEQYF	TGTGCCAGCAGCACCACGACAGGGAACGAGCAGTACTTC
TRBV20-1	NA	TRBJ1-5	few	CSVSGGTSTSRNQPQHF	TGCAGTGTATCAGGTGGGACATCCACTTCTCGCAATCAGCCCCAGCATTTT